These 20 T cell receptor beta chains share one sample of origin, sequenced in a study of Ad26.COV2.S vaccination and SARS-CoV-2 variants. The treatment is: roughly 18 received Ad26.COV2.S at low or high dose, single or two shots; several received placebo; per-sample allocation not given. Collection of samples fell on day 63 after the first vaccine or placebo injection. Clones were read by immunoSEQ multiplex PCR, and TCRdb kept only the in-frame ones, dropping some. The sample comprises 300,000 to 400,000 clones, approximately 81% of which are singletons, and 3.3% rests with the top ten. Source: peripheral blood, taken in a trial of Ad26.COV2.S vaccine versus placebo. The receptor source for this set is a person aged 18-65 years who received the Ad26.COV2.S COVID-19 vaccine or a placebo.

The V call is TRBV10-3, the J call TRBJ2-3; 11 bases match TRBD2. Germline CDR1 reads ENHRY; CDR2 reads SYGVKD. V lost 5 bases and J lost 0; bases outside the gene matches: 4. CDR3 length: 16 residues. CDR3 nucleotides: TGTGCCATCAGTACTAGCGGGGGCCTTAGCACAGATACGCAGTATTTT. Translated, it gives CAISTSGGLSTDTQYF.

The chain uses TRBV7-2 and TRBJ2-1; D not certain. Trimming took 3 bases from V and 5 from J, leaving 11 bases between them. The germline V gene has CDR1 SGHTA and CDR2 FQGNSA. The CDR3 length is 14 residues. The CDR3 here is CASSFPTHNNEQFF. CDR3 coding DNA: TGTGCCAGCAGCTTTCCTACTCACAACAATGAGCAGTTCTTC. The full variable domain, its missing parts supplied by reference TRBV7-2 and TRBJ2-1, is GAGVSQSPSNKVTEKGKDVELRCDPISGHTALYWYRQSLGQGLEFLIYFQGNSAPDKSGLPSDRFSAERTGGSVSTLTIQRTQQEDSAVYLCASSFPTHNNEQFFGPGTRLTVL.

V gene TRBV6-5 combines with J gene TRBJ2-1; a possible D gene is TRBD2 (6 bases). This CDR3 is 14 amino acids long. The germline CDR1 and CDR2 sequences are MNHEY and SVGAGI. The V end was cut by 4 bases, the J end by 5 bases, with 12 bases between. This CDR3 is CASSWSEGDNEQFF. CDR3 DNA: TGTGCCAGCAGTTGGTCGGAGGGAGACAATGAGCAGTTCTTC.

The chain employs TRBV11-3 and TRBJ2-1, with TRBD1 matching 9 bases. The CDR3 has 16 amino acids. V gave up 2 bases and J gave up 2 bases; unmatched junction bases: 4. From germline, CDR1 is SGHNT and CDR2 YENEEA. This CDR3 is CASSLQGTGTYNEQFF. The DNA for the CDR3 is TGTGCCAGCAGCTTACAAGGGACAGGGACCTACAATGAGCAGTTCTTC.

The chain employs TRBV7-2 and TRBJ2-5; TRBD2 agrees at 8 bases. The germline CDR1 and CDR2 sequences are SGHTA and FQGNSA. The CDR3 contains 15 residues. Losses at the gene ends were 1 base for V and 7 bases for J; bases not matched to a gene: 8. This CDR3 reads CASSLEAGATGTQYF. The CDR3 coding sequence is TGTGCCAGCAGCTTAGAAGCGGGGGCTACGGGGACCCAGTACTTC.

The chain is built from TRBV2 and TRBJ1-2; 8 bases are shared with TRBD1. Germline V gives CDR1 SNHLY, CDR2 FYNNEI. The CDR3 has 13 amino acids. Trimming at V came to 4 bases and at J to 5 bases, leaving 3 bases not matched to a gene. The CDR3 loop is CASSGTGRYGYTF. The CDR3 nucleotides are TGTGCCAGCAGTGGGACAGGGAGGTATGGCTACACCTTC.

The genes are TRBV5-4 and TRBJ2-4; 11 positions agree with TRBD2. CDR1 is SGHNT, CDR2 YYREEE, per germline (reference sequence). V was clipped by 2 bases and J by 0 bases; unmatched bases: 13. CDR3 length equals 20 residues. CDR3 sequence reads: CASSFQLGLAEQLAKNIQYF. Here the CDR3 DNA reads TGTGCCAGCAGCTTCCAATTGGGACTAGCGGAGCAACTAGCCAAAAACATTCAGTACTTC.

This clone was counted a few times. The chain joins TRBV4-1 to TRBJ1-4; 7 bases agree with TRBD1. CDR1 MGHRA and CDR2 YSYEKL come from the germline V gene. V lost 7 bases and J lost 9; bases outside the gene matches: 14. There are 15 residues in the CDR3. CDR3 residues: CASTQMRDSMKKLFF. For the CDR3, the DNA is TGCGCCAGCACCCAGATGAGGGACAGTATGAAAAAACTGTTTTTT.

V usage is TRBV6-4 and J usage is TRBJ1-1; the D is unclear. The CDR3 extends over 14 amino acids. V lost 6 bases and J 0 bases, leaving 11 bases between the germline ends. Per the germline V gene, CDR1 is MRHNA and CDR2 is SNTAGT. CDR3 residues: CASSREPMNTEAFF. The DNA of the CDR3 is TGTGCCAGCAGCCGCGAACCAATGAACACTGAAGCTTTCTTT.

This chain links TRBV3-1 (or the pseudogene TRBV3-2) with TRBJ1-4, with a tentative D call TRBD1 (5 bases). Per the germline V gene, CDR1 is LGHDT and CDR2 is YNNKEL (reference sequence). This CDR3 contains 16 residues. V lost 0 bases to trimming and J lost 5 bases, with 13 bases between them. CDR3 DNA sequence: TGTGCCAGCAGCCAAGAAGTGGCAGGGTCGAATGAAAAACTGTTTTTT. It translates to CASSQEVAGSNEKLFF.

This clone showed up just a few times. The gene calls are TRBV5-1 and TRBJ2-3; D remains unclear. This CDR3 is built from 13 residues. CDR1 is SGHRS and CDR2 is YFSETQ in the germline V gene. The germline V and J ends were trimmed by 5 bases and 7 bases, with 14 bases remaining between them. The CDR3 loop reads CASRPDKGNTQYF. The CDR3 DNA follows: TGCGCCAGCAGACCGGATAAGGGAAATACGCAGTATTTT.

Concerning this clone: The sample carries other DNA sequences with the same CDR3. The chain couples TRBV6-4 to TRBJ2-1; TRBD2 matches 12 bases. The CDR3 is 15 residues long. Trimming at V came to 5 bases and at J to 6 bases, leaving 5 bases not matched to a gene. The germline V gene encodes CDR1 MRHNA and CDR2 SNTAGT. CDR3 amino acids: CASSRLAGASNEQFF. DNA of the CDR3: TGTGCCAGCAGTCGACTAGCGGGAGCCAGCAATGAGCAGTTCTTC.

This clone was detected ten times or more. The chain is built from TRBV9 and TRBJ2-7; 11 nucleotides match TRBD2. The trim removed 3 bases at V and 3 bases at J, leaving 11 bases unmatched. The CDR3 sequence is 17 residues long. Per germline, CDR1 SGDLS and CDR2 YYNGEE. CDR3: CASSANPSLAGGYEQYF. In DNA, the CDR3 is TGTGCCAGCAGCGCCAACCCTTCCCTAGCGGGGGGCTACGAGCAGTACTTC.

This chain connects TRBV11-3 to TRBJ2-7; D unresolved. The CDR3 spans 14 residues. Germline V gene sequence: CDR1 SGHNT, CDR2 YENEEA. V was cut by 0 bases and J by 8 bases, with 14 bases left in between. In nucleotides, the CDR3 is TGTGCCAGCAGCTTAGAAAGGCGCAGTGCCAAGCAGTACTTC. Translation gives CASSLERRSAKQYF.

The CDR3: CASSRDSYNEQFF. DNA of the CDR3: TGTGCCAGTAGTAGGGACAGCTACAATGAGCAGTTCTTC. The rearrangement uses TRBV19 and TRBJ2-1; 7 nucleotides align to TRBD1. V dropped 4 bases and J dropped 3; count of bases not matched to a gene: 0. Germline CDR1 and CDR2: LNHDA and SQIVND (reference sequence). This CDR3 has 13 residues.

The V gene is TRBV18, the J gene TRBJ1-2, with 7 bases identical to TRBD1. The germline gives CDR1 KGHSH, CDR2 LQKENI. The CDR3 is made up of 13 amino acids. Unmatched junction bases numbered 5, after V lost 3 bases and J lost 7 bases. The CDR3 nucleotides are TGTGCCAGCTCACCTGGACAGGCCCGTGGCTACACCTTC. Translating gives CASSPGQARGYTF.

This chain connects TRBV5-1 to TRBJ2-3; D call uncertain. The CDR3 extends over 14 amino acids. Germline CDR1 reads SGHRS; CDR2 reads YFSETQ. V lost 2 bases and J lost 0, with 7 bases in between. CDR3 residues: CASSFYGSTDTQYF. The CDR3 nucleotides are TGCGCCAGCAGCTTTTACGGCAGCACAGATACGCAGTATTTT.

V and J are TRBV7-2 and TRBJ2-1; 12 bases align to TRBD2. V lost 2 bases, J lost 7 bases, and 6 bases stayed unmatched. The CDR3 consists of 16 residues. CDR1 and CDR2 from the germline V gene are SGHTA and FQGNSA. CDR3 DNA sequence: TGTGCCAGCAGCTTATTGACTAGCGGGAGTCTGAATGAGCAGTTCTTC. It yields the protein CASSLLTSGSLNEQFF.

The J gene is TRBJ1-2, the V gene TRBV30; D is possibly TRBD1 (6 bases). The germline gives CDR1 GTSNPN, CDR2 SVGIG (reference sequence). V was shortened by 4 bases and J by 5 bases, with 32 bases between the two germline ends. This CDR3 has 19 amino acids. The CDR3: CAWKGGLTMATRSRYGYTF. The CDR3 DNA reads TGTGCCTGGAAGGGGGGTTTAACTATGGCTACACGTTCTAGGTATGGCTACACCTTC.

The chain recombines TRBV4-3 with TRBJ2-1; 8 nucleotides agree with TRBD2. Germline V gene lookup returns CDR1 LGHNA and CDR2 YSLEER. The CDR3 is made up of 16 amino acids. The ends lost 0 bases at V and 3 bases at J; junction bases unmatched: 4. The CDR3 coding sequence is TGCGCCAGCAGCCAAGATAGGAGCGGGGGCTACAATGAGCAGTTCTTC. Translation: CASSQDRSGGYNEQFF.